The clone carrying this T cell receptor (beta chain) was counted between two and nine times. Its target is unknown. Because the CDR3's place on the DNA is in doubt, the DNA is left out and the CDR3 is given as listed by TCRdb. Using genomic DNA as the template, TCR beta VDJ and CDR3 profiling was carried out. TCRdb ran MiXCR on the reads and lists one entry per CDR3 protein. The repertoire consists of about 260,000 distinct CDR3 sequences, with around 82% occurring once and the leading ten covering 35% to 50%. The germline V gene has CDR1 DFQATT and CDR2 SNEGSKA (reference sequence). Both ends counted, the CDR3 spans 20 residues. This entry is derived from a study of CD8+CD57+ T cells in acquired aplastic anemia. The overall study: Sorted cells (CD4+ and CD8+) yielded DNA amounts that averaged approximately 3.1 ug.

All sequencing subjects had displayed CD8+CD57+ cell expansion on flow cytometry. Every one of the patients had aplastic anemia (severe, acquired). Study results and limitations: Statistical testing detected no significant gap in CD8+ Simpson's diversity between patients and controls.

This clonotype originated in a human donor with aplastic anemia. Material for sequencing was sorted CD4+, CD8+, or CD8+CD57+ T cells (not recorded which) from PBMCs. This sequence joins TRBV20-1 and TRBJ2-1; TRBD1, the D gene given by the table, was not confirmed from the DNA. CDR3 loop: CVLLCQQHTGTGEFLSEQFF.